This T cell receptor (beta chain) derives from a study of cytomegalovirus exposure and HLA in healthy donors. Germline V gene data show CDR1 as SQVTM and CDR2 as ANQGSEA. The CDR3 length is 16 residues. The PCR contained 60 Vbeta and 13 Jbeta primers. Assay used: immunoSEQ multiplex PCR; TCRdb lists only in-frame clones, some missing. There are over 100,000 clones in the sample; 72% occur only once, and approximately 4% lies in the top ten. The source of this sequence is a man between 45 and 60 years old in good health and CMV-seropositive. The chain combines TRBV29-1 with TRBJ2-5; 8 bases agree with TRBD2. The closer fit of TRBJ2-7 to the DNA end suggests the J call may be wrong. Sequenced input: PBMCs. The CDR3 spells CSVKLGTGTRPYEQYF. CDR3 bases: TGCAGCGTTAAATTGGGAACCGGGACTAGACCCTACGAGCAGTACTTC.